The 32 T cell receptor beta chains reported below all come from one sample, sequenced in a study of human T cells and chemical hapten exposure. Time point indicated: patch test 1, 2 weeks after DPC sensitization. Treatment meaning: therapeutic diphenylcyclopropenone sensitization with weekly scalp DPC. TCRdb reprocessed the RACE reads with MiXCR, giving one entry per CDR3 protein. The sample includes some 350,000 distinct CDR3 sequences, 5.5% to 8% of them seen just once. The sample here was whole blood, taken in connection with sensitization to the hapten diphenylcyclopropenone (DPC). These receptors originate from a young woman with alopecia areata. Some clones in this sample may be carry-over from other donors' samples.

At least ten counts were recorded for this clonotype. V is TRBV20-1 and J is TRBJ2-7; D uncertain. Trimming pared 6 bases from V and 0 bases from J, leaving 12 bases between. The CDR3 consists of 13 residues. Germline lookup yields CDR1 DFQATT and CDR2 SNEGSKA (reference sequence). CDR3: CSARAESSYEQYF. As DNA, the CDR3 is TGCAGTGCCCGGGCCGAAAGCTCCTACGAGCAGTACTTC.

This clonotype was detected a few times. The chain is built from TRBV3-1 and TRBJ2-7; no firm D call. V lost 2 bases, J lost 6 bases, and 20 bases lay in between. This CDR3 has 16 residues. Per germline, CDR1 LGHDT and CDR2 YNNKEL (reference sequence). CDR3: CASSQTAILVPREQYF. CDR3 DNA: TGTGCCAGCAGCCAAACAGCCATCCTCGTTCCCCGCGAGCAGTACTTC.

This clonotype has more than one count but fewer than ten. The chain recombines TRBV7-9 with TRBJ2-6; 10 positions match TRBD1. V was pared by 5 bases and J by 1 base, with 5 bases of the junction left unmatched. The CDR3 contains 17 residues. Germline CDR1 reads SEHNR; CDR2 reads FQNEAQ (reference sequence). The CDR3 DNA is TGTGCCAGCAGCGTGGGGACAGGGGTTTCTGGGGCCAACGTCCTGACTTTC. Encoded protein: CASSVGTGVSGANVLTF.

Only a few counts were recorded for this clonotype. The chain links TRBV7-8 to TRBJ1-5, with unresolved D. The germline CDR1 and CDR2 sequences are SGHVS and FQNEAQ. Trimming pared 4 bases from V and 3 bases from J, leaving 10 bases between. The CDR3 extends over 14 amino acids. The CDR3 DNA sequence: TGTGCCAGCAGCTCCAGACGTCCCAATCAGCCCCAGCATTTT. Its protein is CASSSRRPNQPQHF.

The chain joins TRBV24-1 to TRBJ2-3; D is unclear. CDR1 KGHDR and CDR2 SFDVKD come from the germline V gene. The ends were cut back, 4 bases at V and 2 bases at J, with 3 bases in the middle. This CDR3 comprises 12 residues. DNA for the CDR3: TGTGCCACCAGTGACCACACAGATACGCAGTATTTT. Translating gives CATSDHTDTQYF.

The gene calls are TRBV7-3 and TRBJ2-3; D ambiguous. Germline CDR1 reads SGHTA; CDR2 reads FQGTGA. V was clipped by 6 bases and J by 1 base, with 8 bases between them. The CDR3 loop spans 13 amino acids. CDR3 loop: CASSSIGTDTQYF. In nucleotides, the CDR3 is TGTGCCAGCAGTTCGATAGGCACAGATACGCAGTATTTT.

The table lists this clonotype with many counts. The chain links TRBV12-2 to TRBJ1-2; the listed D gene, TRBD1, was not tested against the DNA. TRBV12-2 is shown as a pseudogene. The CDR3 totals 14 residues. CDR3 loop: CASRPYPAEYGYTF. DNA for the CDR3: TGTGCAAGTCGCCCCTACCCGGCCGAGTATGGCTACACCTTC.

The CDR3 loop reads CASSSLTKYNEQFF. DNA for the CDR3: TGCGCCAGCAGCTCTCTCACAAAGTACAATGAGCAGTTCTTC. The chain uses TRBV5-1 and TRBJ2-1; D is ambiguous. The CDR3 loop spans 14 amino acids. Germline values: CDR1 SGHRS, CDR2 YFSETQ. Trimming left V 3 bases short and J 4 bases short, with 11 bases between.

This clonotype was counted only a few times. The V gene is TRBV28, the J gene TRBJ1-4; D unresolved. Germline CDR1 is MDHEN and CDR2 is SYDVKM. Trimming stripped 5 bases from V and 4 bases from J, with 14 bases between. CDR3 length: 15 residues. This chain's CDR3 is CASSEVASINEKLFF. The CDR3 DNA follows: TGTGCCAGCAGTGAAGTGGCCTCTATTAATGAAAAACTGTTTTTT.

The V and J genes are TRBV2 and TRBJ1-2, with D maybe TRBD1 (5 bases). The V gene's germline CDR1 is SNHLY and CDR2 FYNNEI. V was pared by 11 bases and J by 4 bases, with 17 bases between. The CDR3 runs to 13 residues. This chain's CDR3 is CAAIGAGRYGYTF. The CDR3 region has the DNA TGTGCCGCCATCGGGGCAGGCCGCTATGGCTACACCTTC.

This clonotype occurred many times. V and J are TRBV28 and TRBJ1-6; tentatively, D is TRBD1 (6 bases). V lost 11 bases, J lost 6 bases, and 14 bases lay in between. The CDR3 runs to 13 residues. The germline V gene has CDR1 MDHEN and CDR2 SYDVKM. The chain's CDR3 is CALGGTVNSPLHF. CDR3 DNA sequence: TGTGCCTTAGGGGGGACGGTTAATTCACCCCTCCACTTT.

The chain carries TRBV9 and TRBJ1-6, with TRBD1 as a possible D gene (6 bases). The length of the CDR3 is 15 residues. The V end was cut by 1 base, the J end by 7 bases, with 12 bases between. From germline, CDR1 is SGDLS and CDR2 YYNGEE. CDR3 protein: CASSVNIGGNSPLHF. CDR3 sequence (DNA): TGTGCCAGCAGCGTAAACATAGGGGGGAATTCACCCCTCCACTTT.

The chain combines TRBV5-6 with TRBJ2-3, with 10 bases aligning to TRBD2. Germline V gene lookup returns CDR1 SGHDT and CDR2 YYEEEE. After removal of 2 bases from V and 2 bases from J, the junction contained 8 bases not matched to a gene. The CDR3 runs 17 residues. DNA of the CDR3: TGTGCCAGCAGCTTTTCATCTAGCGGGGGAATCACAGATACGCAGTATTTT. It yields the protein CASSFSSSGGITDTQYF.

This chain links TRBV3-1 with TRBJ1-2; no reliable D call. Germline values: CDR1 LGHDT, CDR2 YNNKEL (reference sequence). V was clipped by 2 bases and J by 2 bases, with 9 bases between them. The CDR3 has 14 amino acids. The CDR3 nucleotides are TGTGCCAGCAGCCAACGCTCAGAGAACTATGGCTACACCTTC. Residues: CASSQRSENYGYTF.

The chain joins TRBV12-3 or TRBV12-4 to TRBJ2-7, with 12 nucleotides matching TRBD1. There are 18 residues in the CDR3. V trimming: 0 bases; J trimming: 0 bases; junction bases outside the gene matches: 6. The CDR3 nucleotides read TGTGCCAGCAGTTTAGCGACCGGGACAGGGGGCATCTCCTACGAGCAGTACTTC. This sequence encodes CASSLATGTGGISYEQYF.

CDR3 nucleotides: TGTGCCAGCAGCCAAGATCCAGGGGATCAGCCCCAGCATTTT. Translated: CASSQDPGDQPQHF. This chain links TRBV3-1 with TRBJ1-5; weak D call: TRBD1 (6 bases). CDR3 length: 14 amino acids. The germline V and J ends were trimmed by 0 bases and 5 bases, with 8 bases remaining between them. Germline loops: CDR1 LGHDT, CDR2 YNNKEL (reference sequence).

In this sample, this clonotype turned up a few times. The chain joins TRBV19 to TRBJ2-2; 8 bases are a match to TRBD2. The CDR3 runs 16 residues. The V gene's germline CDR1 is LNHDA and CDR2 SQIVND (reference sequence). V shed 5 bases, J shed 4 bases, and the junction held 9 bases outside the gene matches. The CDR3 region is CASSLIAGTTTGELFF. The CDR3 nucleotides are TGTGCCAGTAGTCTTATAGCGGGGACAACCACCGGGGAGCTGTTTTTT.

A few counts support this clonotype. The V and J genes are TRBV11-2 and TRBJ1-2, with D possibly being TRBD1 (5 bases). V was trimmed by 5 bases and J by 8 bases, leaving 12 bases between them. Germline V gene lookup returns CDR1 SGHAT and CDR2 FQNNGV. There are 12 residues in the CDR3. The CDR3 bases are TGTGCCAGCAGCCCTACCGGGACCGGCTACACCTTC. As protein: CASSPTGTGYTF.

On this clonotype: Compared with germline, one end of the junction differs, possibly owing to a read error. The chain recombines TRBV7-8 with TRBJ2-1; 10 positions match TRBD2. The CDR3 is 12 residues long. Germline values: CDR1 SGHVS, CDR2 FQNEAQ. CDR3 region: CASSLLAGEPEF. The CDR3 coding sequence is TGTGCCAGCAGCCTTCTAGCGGGGGAACCCGAATTC. The variable domain in full, completed from reference TRBV7-8 and TRBJ2-1, reads GAGVSQSPRYKVAKRGQDVALRCDPISGHVSLFWYQQALGQGPEFLTYFQNEAQLDKSGLPSDRFFAERPEGSVSTLKIQRTQQEDSAVYLCASSLLAGEPEFGPGTRLTVL.

This clonotype was counted at least ten times. J is TRBJ2-1 and V is TRBV3-1; 8 bases align to TRBD2. V was clipped by 5 bases and J by 8 bases; unmatched bases: 11. The CDR3 has 15 residues. From germline, CDR1 is LGHDT and CDR2 YNNKEL (reference sequence). CDR3 nucleotides: TGTGCCAGCAGCTACGCGGGGGGTCTCGTGGATGAGCAGTTCTTC. Its translation is CASSYAGGLVDEQFF.

This clonotype was seen a handful of times. The chain employs TRBV20-1 and TRBJ2-7; 8 bases align to TRBD2. V was pared by 4 bases and J by 0 bases, with 2 bases of the junction left unmatched. This CDR3 region has 13 residues. Germline values: CDR1 DFQATT, CDR2 SNEGSKA (reference sequence). CDR3 nucleotide sequence: TGCAGTGCTATACTAGCGGCCTCCTACGAGCAGTACTTC. Its translation is CSAILAASYEQYF.

As to this clonotype: This clone may be a read error of a much larger clone one base away. The J gene is TRBJ2-7, the V gene TRBV12-3 or TRBV12-4; D unresolved. The CDR3 spans 14 residues. The CDR3 loop reads CASSLRQSSHEQYF. The CDR3 DNA sequence: TGTGCCAGCAGTTTGCGCCAGAGCTCCCACGAGCAGTACTTC.

There are many counts of this clonotype. The rearrangement uses TRBV7-2 and TRBJ2-1; possibly TRBD1 for D (7 bases). Germline lookup yields CDR1 SGHTA and CDR2 FQGNSA. The CDR3 has 15 amino acids. Trimming left V 5 bases short and J 3 bases short, with 14 bases between. DNA for the CDR3: TGTGCCAGCAGCCCGCGGGACAGAATCTACAATGAGCAGTTCTTC. As protein: CASSPRDRIYNEQFF. Full variable domain (outside the CDR3, taken from reference TRBV7-2 and TRBJ2-1): GAGVSQSPSNKVTEKGKDVELRCDPISGHTALYWYRQSLGQGLEFLIYFQGNSAPDKSGLPSDRFSAERTGGSVSTLTIQRTQQEDSAVYLCASSPRDRIYNEQFFGPGTRLTVL.

The chain joins TRBV27 to TRBJ2-7; D is ambiguous. With 8 bases removed from V and 0 bases from J, the gap between germline ends came to 23 bases. The CDR3 covers 17 residues. Per the germline V gene, CDR1 is MNHEY and CDR2 is SMNVEV (reference sequence). DNA of the CDR3: TGTGCCAGCCGGTCCCGAACGTCGCCCCTAACCTCCTACGAGCAGTACTTC. It yields the protein CASRSRTSPLTSYEQYF.

The chain links TRBV4-2 to TRBJ1-5; D ambiguous. The V end was cut by 1 base, the J end by 1 base, with 8 bases between. Germline lookup yields CDR1 LGHNA and CDR2 YNFKEQ. The CDR3 covers 15 residues. The CDR3 sequence is CASSQVAASNQPQHF. The CDR3 nucleotides read TGTGCCAGCAGCCAAGTGGCTGCAAGCAATCAGCCCCAGCATTTT.

This chain joins TRBV15 and TRBJ2-1; D possibly corresponds to TRBD2 (7 bases). The germline V gene encodes CDR1 LNHNV and CDR2 YYDKDF (reference sequence). V was clipped by 0 bases and J by 2 bases, with 14 bases between them. CDR3 length: 17 residues. DNA for the CDR3: TGTGCCACCAGCAGAGATCCCGCGGGGGCGACCTACAATGAGCAGTTCTTC. It is translated as CATSRDPAGATYNEQFF. The whole variable domain, filled in from reference TRBV15 and TRBJ2-1, reads DAMVIQNPRYQVTQFGKPVTLSCSQTLNHNVMYWYQQKSSQAPKLLFHYYDKDFNNEADTPDNFQSRRPNTSFCFLDIRSPGLGDTAMYLCATSRDPAGATYNEQFFGPGTRLTVL.

This clonotype was counted ten times or more. The chain has TRBV12-3 or TRBV12-4 and TRBJ1-2; D is undetermined. The CDR3 is made up of 13 amino acids. Trimming left V 0 bases short and J 8 bases short, with 10 bases between. The CDR3 bases are TGTGCCAGCAGTTTAGCGTCCGAGATGGGCTACACCTTC. It translates to CASSLASEMGYTF.

The gene calls are TRBV20-1 and TRBJ1-1; no definite D call. CDR3 length equals 12 residues. Trimming removed 3 bases at V and 0 bases at J, with 5 bases between. The germline V gene encodes CDR1 DFQATT and CDR2 SNEGSKA (reference sequence). In nucleotides, the CDR3 is TGCAGTGCTAGCTACATGAACACTGAAGCTTTCTTT. Encoded protein: CSASYMNTEAFF.

In this sample, this clonotype turned up a few times. This chain links TRBV12-3 or TRBV12-4 with TRBJ1-1; TRBD1 matches 9 bases. This CDR3 comprises 15 residues. V trimming: 4 bases; J trimming: 4 bases; junction bases outside the gene matches: 7. The CDR3 is CASSYEQGAGTEAFF. CDR3 nucleotide sequence: TGTGCCAGCAGTTACGAACAGGGGGCGGGCACTGAAGCTTTCTTT.

This clonotype was observed many times. The chain combines TRBV21-1 with TRBJ2-2; the table calls TRBD2, which could not be checked here. TRBV21-1 is labeled a pseudogene. CDR3 length equals 18 residues. CDR3 bases: TGTGCCAGCAGCAAGGAAAGGCGGGACTCGGTGAACACCGGGGAGCTGTTTTTT. Translated, it gives CASSKERRDSVNTGELFF.

This clonotype was picked up many times. The rearrangement uses TRBV18 and TRBJ1-1; TRBD1 aligns across 11 bases. V dropped 3 bases and J dropped 4; count of bases not matched to a gene: 4. The CDR3 is made up of 15 amino acids. The germline V gene encodes CDR1 KGHSH and CDR2 LQKENI. CDR3 protein: CASSPPGQGVTEAFF. In DNA, the CDR3 is TGTGCCAGCTCACCTCCGGGACAGGGGGTCACTGAAGCTTTCTTT. The full variable domain, rest sourced from reference TRBV18 and TRBJ1-1, is NAGVMQNPRHLVRRRGQEARLRCSPMKGHSHVYWYRQLPEEGLKFMVYLQKENIIDESGMPKERFSAEFPKEGPSILRIQQVVRGDSAAYFCASSPPGQGVTEAFFGQGTRLTVV.

Many counts were recorded for this clonotype. The rearrangement uses TRBV27 and TRBJ2-5; D remains ambiguous. The germline V gene encodes CDR1 MNHEY and CDR2 SMNVEV (reference sequence). The CDR3 is 16 amino acids. Trimming stripped 0 bases from V and 5 bases from J, with 16 bases between. This CDR3 reads CASSLSPSSKWETQYF. CDR3 DNA sequence: TGTGCCAGCAGTTTATCTCCAAGCTCAAAGTGGGAGACCCAGTACTTC.